Listed here are 31 T cell receptor beta chains from one sample, sequenced in a study of blood T cell repertoires in COVID-19. Here immunoSEQ multiplex PCR was the method, and the copy in TCRdb shows in-frame clones only, minus some. This sample has about 55,000 clones, with 65% to 90% found just once. The sequenced sample was peripheral blood. These receptors were collected from a human donor in a cohort sampled during active COVID-19.

The chain couples TRBV15 to TRBJ1-5; D is ambiguous. Germline-derived CDR1 and CDR2 are LNHNV and YYDKDF (reference sequence). The V end lost 5 bases, the J end lost 10 bases, and 12 bases lay between the germline ends. This CDR3 is built from 12 residues. The CDR3 loop reads CATSAGSGPQHF. The CDR3 DNA sequence: TGTGCCACCAGCGCGGGGTCTGGACCCCAGCATTTT. Filled out from reference TRBV15 and TRBJ1-5, the complete variable domain reads DAMVIQNPRYQVTQFGKPVTLSCSQTLNHNVMYWYQQKSSQAPKLLFHYYDKDFNNEADTPDNFQSRRPNTSFCFLDIRSPGLGDTAMYLCATSAGSGPQHFGDGTRLSIL.

The chain couples TRBV7-2 to TRBJ2-7; possibly TRBD2 for D (6 bases). The CDR3 covers 14 residues. Germline CDR1 and CDR2: SGHTA and FQGNSA. Deletions cut 5 bases from V and 7 bases from J, with 18 bases between. CDR3 sequence reads: CASSPGGAPLEQYF. DNA for the CDR3: TGTGCCAGCAGCCCCGGGGGTGCCCCTTTGGAGCAGTACTTC.

The chain is built from TRBV23-1 and TRBJ2-2; TRBD1 aligns across 7 bases. TRBV23-1 is an open reading frame whose function is uncertain. CDR3 size: 16 residues. The trim removed 2 bases at V and 5 bases at J, leaving 8 bases unmatched. The chain's CDR3 is CASSQAFTGATGELFF. As DNA, the CDR3 is TGCGCCAGCAGTCAAGCGTTCACAGGGGCAACCGGGGAGCTGTTTTTT.

This chain joins TRBV10-2 and TRBJ1-5, with a tentative D call TRBD1 (6 bases). The V gene lost 2 bases and the J gene lost 9 bases, with 14 bases spanning the gap. The CDR3 runs to 14 residues. Looked up from germline, CDR1 is WSHSY and CDR2 is SAAADI. This chain's CDR3 is CASSEGRGWGPQHF. CDR3 nucleotide sequence: TGCGCCAGCAGTGAGGGCAGGGGCTGGGGGCCCCAGCATTTT.

This clone came up once. The rearrangement uses TRBV6-2 or TRBV6-3 and TRBJ2-1; tentative D call: TRBD2 (5 bases). V shed 5 bases and J shed 5 bases, with 10 bases lying between them. The germline CDR1 and CDR2 sequences are MNHEY and SVGEGT. The CDR3 is 13 residues long. The CDR3 loop is CASSTRVHNEQFF. The CDR3 DNA follows: TGTGCCAGCAGTACTAGGGTTCACAATGAGCAGTTCTTC.

This clone was seen a single time. V is TRBV27 and J is TRBJ2-7, with TRBD1 identical over 9 bases. Per the germline V gene, CDR1 is MNHEY and CDR2 is SMNVEV (reference sequence). This CDR3 is 18 amino acids long. J was trimmed by 5 bases and V by 5 bases; bases with no gene match: 19. The CDR3 nucleotides read TGTGCCAGCAGTCCCCGACTGAGACCCGACAGGGGGGTAGACGAGCAGTACTTC. It translates to CASSPRLRPDRGVDEQYF.

This clone appeared a single time. The chain combines TRBV21-1 with TRBJ2-5; TRBD2, the D gene given by the table, was not confirmed from the DNA. TRBV21-1 is labeled a pseudogene. This CDR3 comprises 11 residues. The CDR3 loop reads CASSRGLPEYF. As DNA, the CDR3 is TGTGCCAGCAGCAGGGGACTTCCTGAGTACTTC.

DNA of the CDR3: TGTGCCAGCAGGACCCGGGAGGAACGTGCCTATGGCTACACCTTC. It yields the protein CASRTREERAYGYTF. The chain recombines TRBV6-5 with TRBJ1-2, with D hard to call. Trimming removed 6 bases at V and 4 bases at J, with 18 bases between. The germline V gene has CDR1 MNHEY and CDR2 SVGAGI. The CDR3 loop spans 15 amino acids.

The chain has TRBV12-3 or TRBV12-4 and TRBJ1-1, with 8 bases matching TRBD1. V was pared by 8 bases and J by 5 bases, with 4 bases of the junction left unmatched. CDR3 length equals 12 residues. CDR3 loop: CASRQGLTEAFF. CDR3 coding DNA: TGTGCCAGCCGACAGGGGTTAACTGAAGCTTTCTTT.

This clone appeared a single time. The gene calls are TRBV25-1 and TRBJ2-7; D is ambiguous. Germline V gene sequence: CDR1 MGHDK, CDR2 SYGVNS. V lost 2 bases and J lost 2, with 13 bases in between. The CDR3 has 15 amino acids. CDR3 nucleotide sequence: TGTGCCAGCAGTGAAATTGGTCCAACTACCTACGAGCAGTACTTC. It is translated as CASSEIGPTTYEQYF.

V usage is TRBV27 and J usage is TRBJ2-5, with TRBD2 matching 13 bases. The CDR3 sequence is 16 residues long. J lost 5 bases, V lost 4 bases, and 7 bases had no gene match. Looked up from germline, CDR1 is MNHEY and CDR2 is SMNVEV (reference sequence). For the CDR3, the DNA is TGTGCCAGCAGTTCTACTAGCGGGAGGGCCTGGGAGACCCAGTACTTC. It codes for CASSSTSGRAWETQYF.

The V call is TRBV12-2, the J call TRBJ1-5; the table's D call TRBD1 went unverified against the DNA. TRBV12-2 is classified as a pseudogene. This CDR3 region has 14 residues. This chain's CDR3 is CASRRTGLDQPQHF. The CDR3 nucleotides read TGTGCAAGTCGCCGGACAGGGCTTGATCAGCCCCAGCATTTT.

The chain is built from TRBV30 and TRBJ2-3; the D is unclear. The CDR3 spans 14 residues. The germline V gene encodes CDR1 GTSNPN and CDR2 SVGIG (reference sequence). The ends were cut back, 1 base at V and 0 bases at J, with 8 bases in the middle. The CDR3 sequence: CAWSALSSTDTQYF. DNA for the CDR3: TGTGCCTGGAGTGCACTGTCTAGCACAGATACGCAGTATTTT.

The V gene is TRBV2, the J gene TRBJ2-1, with a weak D call TRBD2 (5 bases). Deletions cut 6 bases from V and 5 bases from J, with 14 bases between. The CDR3 totals 14 residues. The germline gives CDR1 SNHLY, CDR2 FYNNEI. The CDR3 region has the DNA TGTGCCAGCAGCTACCAGCGGCAGAACAATGAGCAGTTCTTC. Translating gives CASSYQRQNNEQFF.

The gene calls are TRBV15 and TRBJ2-7; D is unresolved. Trimming took 0 bases from V and 0 from J, leaving 9 bases between them. CDR3 size: 15 residues. In germline, CDR1 is LNHNV, CDR2 YYDKDF (reference sequence). The CDR3 region has the DNA TGTGCCACCAGCAGAGATGGAGTATCCTCCTACGAGCAGTACTTC. It yields the protein CATSRDGVSSYEQYF.

The chain carries TRBV28 and TRBJ2-5; D gene unclear. The CDR3 extends over 12 amino acids. Looked up from germline, CDR1 is MDHEN and CDR2 is SYDVKM. V was pared by 9 bases and J by 0 bases, with 8 bases between. The CDR3 region has the DNA TGTGCCAGTCGTAGTAACCAAGAGACCCAGTACTTC. Translated: CASRSNQETQYF.

The chain has TRBV28 and TRBJ2-1; TRBD2 matches at 10 bases. The V gene's germline CDR1 is MDHEN and CDR2 SYDVKM. The CDR3 length is 16 residues. The V segment lost 3 bases and the J segment 4 bases; nucleotides outside the gene matches: 6. DNA of the CDR3: TGTGCCAGCAGTTTTTCGACTAGCGGGCGTTACAATGAGCAGTTCTTC. Its protein is CASSFSTSGRYNEQFF. Using reference TRBV28 and TRBJ2-1 for the parts outside the CDR3, the full variable domain is DVKVTQSSRYLVKRTGEKVFLECVQDMDHENMFWYRQDPGLGLRLIYFSYDVKMKEKGDIPEGYSVSREKKERFSLILESASTNQTSMYLCASSFSTSGRYNEQFFGPGTRLTVL.

V and J are TRBV5-1 and TRBJ2-7, with 9 bases identical to TRBD1. CDR1 and CDR2 (germline): SGHRS, YFSETQ. The CDR3 sequence is 12 residues long. Unmatched junction bases numbered 4, after V lost 4 bases and J lost 8 bases. In nucleotides, the CDR3 is TGCGCCAGCAGCCGGACAGGGGACAAGCAGTACTTC. Translation: CASSRTGDKQYF.

A single count supports this clone. V gene TRBV19 combines with J gene TRBJ1-6; possible D gene TRBD1, 6 bases. The CDR3 is 16 amino acids. Trimming left V 3 bases short and J 10 bases short, with 19 bases between. Germline V CDR1 and CDR2: LNHDA, SQIVND (reference sequence). Here the CDR3 reads CASSIWGRGWNSPLHF. DNA of the CDR3: TGTGCCAGTAGTATCTGGGGCAGGGGCTGGAACTCACCCCTCCACTTT.

V is TRBV4-1 and J is TRBJ2-7; TRBD1 agrees at 7 bases. Germline V gene lookup returns CDR1 MGHRA and CDR2 YSYEKL. V lost 2 bases to trimming and J lost 3 bases; unmatched junction nucleotides: 7. CDR3 length: 15 amino acids. The CDR3 region is CASSQPGQRLYEQYF. In nucleotides, the CDR3 is TGCGCCAGCAGCCAACCGGGACAGCGGCTCTACGAGCAGTACTTC.

The rearrangement links TRBV3-1 (or the pseudogene TRBV3-2) to TRBJ2-3, with no clear D. The CDR3 sequence is 13 residues long. Germline loops: CDR1 LGHDT, CDR2 YNNKEL (reference sequence). V lost 2 bases to trimming and J lost 1 base, with 4 bases between them. CDR3 coding DNA: TGTGCCAGCAGCCAACTTGGCACAGATACGCAGTATTTT. Protein sequence: CASSQLGTDTQYF.

This clone appeared a single time. This chain uses TRBV2 with TRBJ1-2, with TRBD1 matching 9 bases. In germline, CDR1 is SNHLY, CDR2 FYNNEI. Trimming removed 6 bases from V and 8 bases from J; junction bases left unmatched: 7. The CDR3 runs 13 residues. CDR3 in DNA: TGTGCCAGCAGGAAGGACAGGGGCTCGGGCTACACCTTC. Its protein is CASRKDRGSGYTF.

The chain joins TRBV19 to TRBJ2-1; 13 bases are a match to TRBD2. Germline CDR1 LNHDA, CDR2 SQIVND (reference sequence). The CDR3 is made up of 16 amino acids. Germline trimming cut 4 bases from V and 8 bases from J; bases unmatched to any gene: 8. CDR3 in amino acids: CASSTPTSGRSYEQFF. Written as DNA, the CDR3 is TGTGCCAGTAGTACTCCGACTAGCGGGAGGAGCTATGAGCAGTTCTTC.

The chain carries TRBV6-5 and TRBJ1-6; 10 nucleotides match TRBD1. Germline assignment: CDR1 MNHEY and CDR2 SVGAGI. The CDR3 spans 15 residues. After removal of 8 bases from V and 10 bases from J, the junction contained 11 bases not matched to a gene. CDR3 in amino acids: CASSMLGTGESPLHF. As DNA, the CDR3 is TGTGCCAGCTCAATGCTCGGGACAGGGGAATCACCCCTCCACTTT.

This chain joins TRBV28 and TRBJ2-7, with 9 nucleotides matching TRBD1. The CDR3 extends over 15 amino acids. The trim removed 6 bases at V and 3 bases at J, leaving 9 bases unmatched. CDR1 and CDR2 from the germline V gene are MDHEN and SYDVKM. CDR3 sequence reads: CASRSGQGRSYEQYF. In nucleotides, the CDR3 is TGTGCCAGCAGATCAGGACAGGGGAGAAGCTACGAGCAGTACTTC.

This chain uses TRBV10-3 with TRBJ1-5; D might be TRBD1 (5 bases). The CDR3 covers 16 residues. V was shortened by 4 bases and J by 2 bases, with 15 bases between the two germline ends. In germline, CDR1 is ENHRY, CDR2 SYGVKD. The DNA of the CDR3 is TGTGCCATCAGTGGATCTAGGGGAATGGGCAATCAGCCCCAGCATTTT. Protein: CAISGSRGMGNQPQHF.

J is TRBJ2-2 and V is TRBV6-2 or TRBV6-3; D gene ambiguous. The germline V gene encodes CDR1 MNHEY and CDR2 SVGEGT. Trimming took 0 bases from V and 5 from J, leaving 4 bases between them. CDR3 size: 13 residues. Written as DNA, the CDR3 is TGTGCCAGCAGTTACTCTCGTACCGGGGAGCTGTTTTTT. The encoded protein is CASSYSRTGELFF.

The gene calls are TRBV18 and TRBJ2-7; TRBD1 aligns across 9 bases. Germline V CDR1 and CDR2: KGHSH, LQKENI. CDR3 size: 15 residues. Trimming took 2 bases from V and 4 from J; bases not matched to a gene: 6. As DNA, the CDR3 is TGTGCCAGCTCACCAGGCTCGGGACAGGGTTACGAGCAGTACTTC. This sequence encodes CASSPGSGQGYEQYF. Filled out from reference TRBV18 and TRBJ2-7, the complete variable domain reads NAGVMQNPRHLVRRRGQEARLRCSPMKGHSHVYWYRQLPEEGLKFMVYLQKENIIDESGMPKERFSAEFPKEGPSILRIQQVVRGDSAAYFCASSPGSGQGYEQYFGPGTRLTVT.

This sequence joins TRBV10-2 and TRBJ2-2, with no clear D. This CDR3 spans 12 amino acids. CDR1 WSHSY and CDR2 SAAADI come from the germline V gene. V was trimmed by 6 bases and J by 6 bases, leaving 8 bases between them. The CDR3 nucleotides read TGCGCCAGCAGCCGGGTAGCCGGGGAGCTGTTTTTT. Translating it yields CASSRVAGELFF.

The J gene is TRBJ2-5, the V gene TRBV18; the match to TRBD1 covers 7 bases. The CDR3 loop spans 16 amino acids. Germline V CDR1 and CDR2: KGHSH, LQKENI. Trimming cost V 5 bases and J 2 bases; bases outside gene matches: 11. The CDR3 DNA reads as TGTGCCAGCTCAATCCCAGGGACAGCCAAGCAAGAGACCCAGTACTTC. Its translation: CASSIPGTAKQETQYF.

This clone was seen only once. The chain is built from TRBV28 and TRBJ1-5; possibly TRBD1 for D (5 bases). Per germline, CDR1 MDHEN and CDR2 SYDVKM. V was pared by 4 bases and J by 4 bases, with 14 bases between. CDR3 length equals 15 residues. CDR3 protein: CASSSGPGYNQPQHF. CDR3 DNA: TGTGCCAGCAGTTCCGGACCAGGGTATAATCAGCCCCAGCATTTT.